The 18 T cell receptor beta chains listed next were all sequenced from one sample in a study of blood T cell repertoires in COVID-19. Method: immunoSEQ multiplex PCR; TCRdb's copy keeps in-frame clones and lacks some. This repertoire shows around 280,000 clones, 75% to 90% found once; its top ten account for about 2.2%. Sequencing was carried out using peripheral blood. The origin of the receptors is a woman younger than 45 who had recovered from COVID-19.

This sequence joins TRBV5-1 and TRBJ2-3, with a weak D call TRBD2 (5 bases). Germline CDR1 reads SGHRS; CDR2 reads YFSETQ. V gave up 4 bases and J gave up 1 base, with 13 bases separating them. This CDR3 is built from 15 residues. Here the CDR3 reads CASSAPASRTDTQYF. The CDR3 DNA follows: TGCGCCAGCAGCGCCCCGGCTAGCCGCACAGATACGCAGTATTTT.

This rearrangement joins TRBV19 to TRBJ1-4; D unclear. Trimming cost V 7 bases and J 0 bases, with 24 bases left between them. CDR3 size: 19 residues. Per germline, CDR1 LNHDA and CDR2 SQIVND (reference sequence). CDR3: CASTREPRRSHATNEKLFF. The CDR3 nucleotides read TGTGCCAGTACTCGTGAACCCAGGCGATCCCATGCAACTAATGAAAAACTGTTTTTT. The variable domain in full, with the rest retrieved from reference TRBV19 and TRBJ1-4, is DGGITQSPKYLFRKEGQNVTLSCEQNLNHDAMYWYRQDPGQGLRLIYYSQIVNDFQKGDIAEGYSVSREKKESFPLTVTSAQKNPTAFYLCASTREPRRSHATNEKLFFGSGTQLSVL.

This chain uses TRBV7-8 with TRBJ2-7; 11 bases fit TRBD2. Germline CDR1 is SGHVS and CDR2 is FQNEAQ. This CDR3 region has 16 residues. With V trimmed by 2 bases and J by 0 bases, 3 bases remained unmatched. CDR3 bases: TGTGCCAGCAGCTTATTAGCGGGAGGGGTCTCCTACGAGCAGTACTTC. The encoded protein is CASSLLAGGVSYEQYF.

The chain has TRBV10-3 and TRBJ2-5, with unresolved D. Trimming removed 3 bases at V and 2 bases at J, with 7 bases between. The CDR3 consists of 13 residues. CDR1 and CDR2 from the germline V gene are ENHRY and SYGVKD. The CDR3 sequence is CAISESQQETQYF. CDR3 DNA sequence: TGTGCCATCAGTGAATCACAGCAAGAGACCCAGTACTTC.

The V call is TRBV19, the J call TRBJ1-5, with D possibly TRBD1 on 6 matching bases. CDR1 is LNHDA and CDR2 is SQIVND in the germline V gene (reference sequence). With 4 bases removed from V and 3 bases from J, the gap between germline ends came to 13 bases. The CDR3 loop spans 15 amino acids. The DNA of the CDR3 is TGTGCCAGTAGTACAGCCTGGACAGACAATCAGCCCCAGCATTTT. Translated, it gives CASSTAWTDNQPQHF.

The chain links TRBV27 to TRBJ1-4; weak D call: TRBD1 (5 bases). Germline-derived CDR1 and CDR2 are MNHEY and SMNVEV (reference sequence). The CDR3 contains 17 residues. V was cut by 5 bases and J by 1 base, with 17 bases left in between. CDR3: CASSPLPFDRTNEKLFF. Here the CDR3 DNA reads TGTGCCAGCAGTCCCCTGCCCTTCGACAGAACTAATGAAAAACTGTTTTTT. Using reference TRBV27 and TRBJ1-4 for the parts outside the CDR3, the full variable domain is EAQVTQNPRYLITVTGKKLTVTCSQNMNHEYMSWYRQDPGLGLRQIYYSMNVEVTDKGDVPEGYKVSRKEKRNFPLILESPSPNQTSLYFCASSPLPFDRTNEKLFFGSGTQLSVL.

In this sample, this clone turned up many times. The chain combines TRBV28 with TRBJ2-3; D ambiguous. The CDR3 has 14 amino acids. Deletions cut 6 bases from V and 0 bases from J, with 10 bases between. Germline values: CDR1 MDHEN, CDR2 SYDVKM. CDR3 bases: TGTGCCAGCAGGCGGCACTCTAGCACAGATACGCAGTATTTT. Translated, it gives CASRRHSSTDTQYF.

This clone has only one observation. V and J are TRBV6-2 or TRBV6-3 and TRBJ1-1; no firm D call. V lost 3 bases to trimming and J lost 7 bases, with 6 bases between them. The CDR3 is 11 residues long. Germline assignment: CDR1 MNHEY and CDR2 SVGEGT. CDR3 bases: TGTGCCAGCAGTTATCCAGATGAAGCTTTCTTT. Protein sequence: CASSYPDEAFF.

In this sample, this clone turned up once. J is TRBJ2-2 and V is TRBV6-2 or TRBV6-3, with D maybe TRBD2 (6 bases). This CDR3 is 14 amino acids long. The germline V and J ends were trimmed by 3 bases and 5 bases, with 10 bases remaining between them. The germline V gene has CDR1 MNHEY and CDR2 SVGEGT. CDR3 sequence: CASSYEGTTGELFF. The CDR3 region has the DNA TGTGCCAGCAGTTATGAGGGGACTACCGGGGAGCTGTTTTTT.

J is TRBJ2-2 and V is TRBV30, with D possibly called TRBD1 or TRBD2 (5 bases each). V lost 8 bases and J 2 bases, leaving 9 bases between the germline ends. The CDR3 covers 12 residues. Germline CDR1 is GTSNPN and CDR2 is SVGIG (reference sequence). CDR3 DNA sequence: TGTGCCGGGACCACAAACACCGGGGAGCTGTTTTTT. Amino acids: CAGTTNTGELFF.

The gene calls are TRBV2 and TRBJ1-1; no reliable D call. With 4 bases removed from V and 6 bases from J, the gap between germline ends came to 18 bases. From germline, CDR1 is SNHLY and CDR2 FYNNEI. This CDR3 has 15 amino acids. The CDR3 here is CASSGVLGLSSEAFF. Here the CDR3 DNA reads TGTGCCAGCAGTGGGGTCCTGGGCCTCTCTTCTGAAGCTTTCTTT.

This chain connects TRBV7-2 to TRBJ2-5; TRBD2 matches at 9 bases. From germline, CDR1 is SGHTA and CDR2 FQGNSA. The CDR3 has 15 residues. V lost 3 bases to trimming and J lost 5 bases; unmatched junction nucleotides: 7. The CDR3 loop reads CASSFRSGRLETQYF. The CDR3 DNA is TGTGCCAGCAGCTTCCGCAGCGGGAGGCTGGAGACCCAGTACTTC.

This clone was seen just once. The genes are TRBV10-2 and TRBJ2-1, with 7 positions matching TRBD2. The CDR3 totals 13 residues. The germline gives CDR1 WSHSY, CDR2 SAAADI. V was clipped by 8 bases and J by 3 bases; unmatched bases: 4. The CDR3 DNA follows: TGCGCCAGCCGACTAGCACGCTACAATGAGCAGTTCTTC. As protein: CASRLARYNEQFF.

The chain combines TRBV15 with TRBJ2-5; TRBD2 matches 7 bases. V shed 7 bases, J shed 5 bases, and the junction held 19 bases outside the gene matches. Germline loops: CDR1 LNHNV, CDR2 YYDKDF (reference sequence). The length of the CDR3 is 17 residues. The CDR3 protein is CATTPGGAGRVAETQYF. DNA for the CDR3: TGTGCCACCACCCCAGGTGGAGCGGGGAGGGTGGCGGAGACCCAGTACTTC. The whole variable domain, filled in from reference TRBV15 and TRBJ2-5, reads DAMVIQNPRYQVTQFGKPVTLSCSQTLNHNVMYWYQQKSSQAPKLLFHYYDKDFNNEADTPDNFQSRRPNTSFCFLDIRSPGLGDTAMYLCATTPGGAGRVAETQYFGPGTRLLVL.

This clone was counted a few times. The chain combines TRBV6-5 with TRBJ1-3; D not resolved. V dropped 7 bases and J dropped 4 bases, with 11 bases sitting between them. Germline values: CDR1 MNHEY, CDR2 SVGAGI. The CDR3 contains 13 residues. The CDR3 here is CASILTGGNTIYF. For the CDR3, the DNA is TGTGCCAGCATCCTGACTGGAGGAAACACCATATATTTT.

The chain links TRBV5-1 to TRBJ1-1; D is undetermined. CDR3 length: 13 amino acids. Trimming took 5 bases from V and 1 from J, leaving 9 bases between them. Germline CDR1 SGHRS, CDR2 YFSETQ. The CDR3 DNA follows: TGCGCCAGCAGGCCTGTCGGGAACACTGAAGCTTTCTTT. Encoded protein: CASRPVGNTEAFF. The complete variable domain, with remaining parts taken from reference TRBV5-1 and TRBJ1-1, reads KAGVTQTPRYLIKTRGQQVTLSCSPISGHRSVSWYQQTPGQGLQFLFEYFSETQRNKGNFPGRFSGRQFSNSRSEMNVSTLELGDSALYLCASRPVGNTEAFFGQGTRLTVV.

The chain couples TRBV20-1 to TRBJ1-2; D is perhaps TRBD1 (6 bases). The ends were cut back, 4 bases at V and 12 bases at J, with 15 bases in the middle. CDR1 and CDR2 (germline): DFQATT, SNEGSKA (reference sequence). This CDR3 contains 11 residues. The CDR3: CSATLYRVDTF. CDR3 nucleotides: TGCAGTGCTACACTTTACAGGGTCGACACCTTC.

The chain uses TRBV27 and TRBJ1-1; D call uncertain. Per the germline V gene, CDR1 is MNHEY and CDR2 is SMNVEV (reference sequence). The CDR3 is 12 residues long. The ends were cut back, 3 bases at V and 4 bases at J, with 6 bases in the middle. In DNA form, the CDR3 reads TGTGCCAGCAGTTTTACGGGCACTGAAGCTTTCTTT. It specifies CASSFTGTEAFF.